In this sample, the clone carrying this TCR beta chain turned up many times. Its target is not known. The cDNA was generated by 5'RACE with 10-nucleotide random UMIs. One entry per CDR3 protein results from TCRdb running MiXCR on the 5' RACE reads. The repertoire holds 100,000 to 150,000 distinct CDR3 sequences, about 3.4% seen once, with 1.3% in the top ten. Unsorted libraries used 2 million PBMCs kept at -80 degrees C. The sample comes from a study of neurological immune-mediated disorders. The study, taken as a whole, reports: Grouping of repertoires by phylogeny put those of 18 of 34 multiple sclerosis patients into a single related-CDR3 cluster, a possible signature. Sharing of CDR3 amino acid sequences among expanded clones across subjects was absent, suggesting private repertoires in all groups.

This CDR3 region has 17 residues. With 4 bases clipped from V and 1 base from J, the junction kept 13 bases outside the gene matches. Germline V gene data show CDR1 as SGHRS and CDR2 as YFSETQ. This chain connects TRBV5-1 to TRBJ1-1; 7 positions match TRBD1. This sequence originates from a woman aged 25-40 years with multiple sclerosis. Material: PBMCs. The CDR3 here is CASSPPDRVGGNTEAFF. The CDR3 nucleotides are TGCGCCAGCAGCCCCCCCGACAGGGTAGGAGGGAACACTGAAGCTTTCTTT.